This TCR beta chain originates from a study of T cells of healthy individuals. MiXCR, run by TCRdb on the 5' RACE reads, gives a single entry per CDR3 protein. The table lists some 82,000 distinct CDR3 sequences, 5% of them singletons. This clonotype was seen repeatedly, ten times or more. The V gene lost 5 bases and the J gene lost 4 bases, with 17 bases spanning the gap. CDR1 SGHTA and CDR2 FQGNSA come from the germline V gene. The CDR3 has 15 residues. This receptor was taken from a female donor in good health. The chain joins TRBV7-2 to TRBJ1-1, with a possible D match to TRBD1 (6 bases). As DNA, the CDR3 is TGTGCCAGCAGCCCTGTGGTAGGGGGAATCACTGAAGCTTTCTTT. Translation: CASSPVVGGITEAFF.